The 20 T cell receptor beta chains below were found in one sample sequenced in a study of identical twins. TCRdb called the 5' RACE reads again in MiXCR, with one record for every CDR3 protein. Here the sample spans more than 650,000 distinct CDR3 sequences, approximately 6% being singletons. The sequenced sample was naive T cells sorted from blood. These receptors came from a man aged 18 to 29 in good health.

Comment on this clonotype: This clone may be a read error of a much larger clone one base away. The chain joins TRBV20-1 to TRBJ2-1, with D possibly TRBD2 on 5 matching bases. Looked up from germline, CDR1 is DFQATT and CDR2 is SNEGSKA (reference sequence). The V and J ends lost 7 bases and 2 bases respectively, with 21 bases between them. The CDR3 length is 16 residues. CDR3 in DNA: TGCAGTGTATGGGTGATCGGAGGACGCCCCTACAATGAGCAGTTCTTC. Amino acid sequence: CSVWVIGGRPYNEQFF.

This clonotype was recorded many times. This chain uses TRBV28 with TRBJ2-1; a weak D match, TRBD2 (5 bases). The germline V and J ends were trimmed by 2 bases and 9 bases, with 8 bases remaining between them. The CDR3 covers 12 residues. Germline loops: CDR1 MDHEN, CDR2 SYDVKM. CDR3 bases: TGTGCCAGCAGTTTAAACGGGATTGAGCAGTTCTTC. This translates into CASSLNGIEQFF. Filled out from reference TRBV28 and TRBJ2-1, the complete variable domain reads DVKVTQSSRYLVKRTGEKVFLECVQDMDHENMFWYRQDPGLGLRLIYFSYDVKMKEKGDIPEGYSVSREKKERFSLILESASTNQTSMYLCASSLNGIEQFFGPGTRLTVL.

The chain links TRBV5-1 to TRBJ2-3, with D possibly matching TRBD1 (5 bases). CDR1 is SGHRS and CDR2 is YFSETQ in the germline V gene. The CDR3 spans 15 residues. Trimming shortened V by 2 bases and J by 5 bases, and 15 bases separated the two germline ends. CDR3 DNA sequence: TGCGCCAGCAGCTTTGTTAGGGGAAGAGGAGATACGCAGTATTTT. It is translated as CASSFVRGRGDTQYF.

V usage is TRBV20-1 and J usage is TRBJ2-2; 10 nucleotides line up with TRBD2. The germline CDR1 and CDR2 sequences are DFQATT and SNEGSKA (reference sequence). The CDR3 length is 17 residues. Written as DNA, the CDR3 is TGCAGCAAAGGAGAGGCTAGCGGGAGACGGGCGGGCGGGGAGCTGTTTTTT. Protein product: CSKGEASGRRAGGELFF.

This clonotype was seen at least ten times. V gene TRBV9 combines with J gene TRBJ2-1, with 7 nucleotides matching TRBD2. In germline, CDR1 is SGDLS, CDR2 YYNGEE. V trimming: 0 bases; J trimming: 8 bases; junction bases outside the gene matches: 11. This CDR3 region has 16 residues. CDR3 sequence (DNA): TGTGCCAGCAGCGTAGCGGTGGGAGGGCCGCGAGATGAGCAGTTCTTC. Translated, it gives CASSVAVGGPRDEQFF.

This clonotype has ten or more counts. The rearrangement links TRBV29-1 to TRBJ2-1; D gene ambiguous. CDR1 and CDR2 from the germline V gene are SQVTM and ANQGSEA. The CDR3 totals 10 residues. Trimming left V 5 bases short and J 7 bases short, with 6 bases between. The CDR3 DNA reads TGCAGCGTTACTGGGAATGAGCAGTTCTTC. Translation gives CSVTGNEQFF.

The gene calls are TRBV7-8 and TRBJ2-3; D remains unclear. V shed 5 bases and J shed 4 bases, with 16 bases lying between them. CDR3 length equals 15 residues. CDR1 is SGHVS and CDR2 is FQNEAQ in the germline V gene. The CDR3: CASSHLWANADTQYF. In DNA, the CDR3 is TGTGCCAGCAGCCACCTTTGGGCCAACGCAGATACGCAGTATTTT. The full variable domain, rest sourced from reference TRBV7-8 and TRBJ2-3, is GAGVSQSPRYKVAKRGQDVALRCDPISGHVSLFWYQQALGQGPEFLTYFQNEAQLDKSGLPSDRFFAERPEGSVSTLKIQRTQQEDSAVYLCASSHLWANADTQYFGPGTRLTVL.

The chain employs TRBV7-8 and TRBJ2-5; weak D call: TRBD1 (6 bases). V shed 5 bases and J shed 2 bases, with 15 bases lying between them. Germline V gene sequence: CDR1 SGHVS, CDR2 FQNEAQ. The CDR3 is 15 residues long. The CDR3 sequence is CASSAGTGNQETQYF. Here the CDR3 DNA reads TGTGCCAGCAGCGCAGGTACAGGGAATCAAGAGACCCAGTACTTC.

Here the CDR3 reads CASSILGRGRGVETQYF. For the CDR3, the DNA is TGTGCCAGCAGCATCCTCGGGAGGGGAAGGGGGGTGGAGACCCAGTACTTC. The V call is TRBV11-2, the J call TRBJ2-5, with 8 bases lining up with TRBD2. The germline V gene has CDR1 SGHAT and CDR2 FQNNGV. V gave up 5 bases and J gave up 5 bases; unmatched junction bases: 16. The CDR3 length is 17 residues.

This rearrangement joins TRBV6-5 to TRBJ2-7, with D hard to call. Germline loops: CDR1 MNHEY, CDR2 SVGAGI. V was clipped by 0 bases and J by 1 base, with 10 bases between them. The CDR3 has 15 residues. CDR3 loop: CASSYSPSVSYEQYF. In DNA form, the CDR3 reads TGTGCCAGCAGTTACTCACCCAGCGTGTCCTACGAGCAGTACTTC.

This clonotype was observed a handful of times. The gene calls are TRBV12-3 or TRBV12-4 and TRBJ1-3; D ambiguous. Trimming cost V 2 bases and J 2 bases, with 7 bases left between them. The CDR3 is 14 residues long. The CDR3, as DNA: TGTGCCAGCAGTTTATGGGGTGCTGGAAACACCATATATTTT. This translates into CASSLWGAGNTIYF.

This clonotype was picked up a small number of times. The chain recombines TRBV20-1 with TRBJ2-1; D could derive from TRBD1 or TRBD2 (5 bases each). Germline assignment: CDR1 DFQATT and CDR2 SNEGSKA (reference sequence). V shed 1 base and J shed 1 base, with 14 bases lying between them. The CDR3 consists of 16 residues. The CDR3 region has the DNA TGCAGTGCTAGAGGGTCCTATGGGGGTTCCTACAATGAGCAGTTCTTC. Encoded protein: CSARGSYGGSYNEQFF.

This clonotype showed up many times. This chain links TRBV6-5 with TRBJ2-2; no reliable D call. Per germline, CDR1 MNHEY and CDR2 SVGAGI. The CDR3 runs 14 residues. V was cut by 4 bases and J by 1 base, with 7 bases left in between. CDR3 in DNA: TGTGCCAGCAGTTCCTACAGGAACACCGGGGAGCTGTTTTTT. As protein: CASSSYRNTGELFF.

This rearrangement joins TRBV11-2 to TRBJ2-5; 8 nucleotides line up with TRBD2. This CDR3 contains 14 residues. Germline CDR1 SGHAT, CDR2 FQNNGV. Unmatched junction bases numbered 10, after V lost 3 bases and J lost 10 bases. The CDR3 here is CASSFPGTREGQYF. DNA of the CDR3: TGTGCCAGCAGCTTCCCGGGAACCCGGGAGGGCCAGTACTTC.

The rearrangement uses TRBV12-3 or TRBV12-4 and TRBJ1-1; no definite D call. With 3 bases removed from V and 2 bases from J, the gap between germline ends came to 10 bases. The CDR3 has 14 amino acids. The CDR3 DNA is TGTGCCAGCAGTTTCTTCGGCCGAAACACTGAAGCTTTCTTT. Translation gives CASSFFGRNTEAFF.

This clonotype was found many times. The chain uses TRBV6-5 and TRBJ1-1, with D possibly matching TRBD1 (6 bases). The V end lost 2 bases, the J end lost 5 bases, and 15 bases lay between the germline ends. Germline V gene sequence: CDR1 MNHEY, CDR2 SVGAGI. The CDR3 is made up of 15 amino acids. CDR3 sequence: CASSYAGEGETEAFF. Here the CDR3 DNA reads TGTGCCAGCAGTTACGCAGGGGAGGGCGAGACTGAAGCTTTCTTT.

At least ten counts were recorded for this clonotype. The V call is TRBV29-1, the J call TRBJ2-1; the D call may be TRBD1 or TRBD2 (5 bases each). The CDR3 spans 21 residues. The germline V gene has CDR1 SQVTM and CDR2 ANQGSEA. V was clipped by 1 base and J by 3 bases, with 31 bases between them. The CDR3 protein is CSVEAPAIQGSTVGVYNEQFF. The CDR3 nucleotides read TGCAGCGTTGAAGCACCTGCGATCCAGGGAAGCACGGTCGGGGTCTACAATGAGCAGTTCTTC.

The chain joins TRBV6-1 to TRBJ1-2; 9 bases are shared with TRBD1. Unmatched junction bases numbered 12, after V lost 6 bases and J lost 4 bases. Germline CDR1 and CDR2: MNHNS and SASEGT. This CDR3 contains 16 residues. Here the CDR3 reads CASSRTGVEGLYGYTF. Written as DNA, the CDR3 is TGTGCCAGCAGCCGGACAGGGGTAGAGGGACTCTATGGCTACACCTTC.

There are many counts of this clonotype. The chain links TRBV12-3 or TRBV12-4 to TRBJ1-1, with D possibly being TRBD1 (5 bases). The CDR3 covers 16 residues. Deletions cut 3 bases from V and 3 bases from J, with 17 bases between. The CDR3 spells CASSFGAGYRDTEAFF. The CDR3 nucleotides read TGTGCCAGCAGTTTCGGAGCAGGGTATAGGGACACTGAAGCTTTCTTT.

This clonotype was detected only a few times. The V gene is TRBV30, the J gene TRBJ1-1, with unresolved D. The CDR3 loop spans 15 amino acids. Germline V lookup: CDR1 GTSNPN, CDR2 SVGIG (reference sequence). V dropped 3 bases and J dropped 6 bases, with 20 bases sitting between them. The CDR3 protein is CAWSEGRGRLAEAFF. The DNA for the CDR3 is TGTGCCTGGAGCGAAGGACGAGGGAGACTCGCTGAAGCTTTCTTT. The full variable domain, completed using reference TRBV30 and TRBJ1-1, is SQTIHQWPATLVQPVGSPLSLECTVEGTSNPNLYWYRQAAGRGLQLLFYSVGIGQISSEVPQNLSASRPQDRQFILSSKKLLLSDSGFYLCAWSEGRGRLAEAFFGQGTRLTVV.